This entry features one T cell receptor (beta chain) sequence. These data come from a study of cytomegalovirus exposure and HLA in healthy donors. Healthy bone marrow donors made up the donors. Use of 60 Vbeta and 13 Jbeta primers characterized the PCR. Method: immunoSEQ multiplex PCR; TCRdb's copy keeps in-frame clones and lacks some. Here the sample spans almost 70,000 clones, under 80% being singletons. Germline V CDR1 and CDR2: KGHSH, LQKENI. Trimming stripped 0 bases from V and 8 bases from J, with 17 bases between. This CDR3 contains 16 residues. The TCR sequence derives from a male donor in good health and CMV-seropositive. Sequencing input: PBMCs. V gene TRBV18 combines with J gene TRBJ1-5; maybe TRBD1 (5 bases). The CDR3 region is CASSPPIEEGPKPQHF. The CDR3 DNA sequence: TGTGCCAGCTCACCACCGATCGAGGAGGGGCCGAAGCCCCAGCATTTT. The full variable domain, rest sourced from reference TRBV18 and TRBJ1-5, is NAGVMQNPRHLVRRRGQEARLRCSPMKGHSHVYWYRQLPEEGLKFMVYLQKENIIDESGMPKERFSAEFPKEGPSILRIQQVVRGDSAAYFCASSPPIEEGPKPQHFGDGTRLSIL.